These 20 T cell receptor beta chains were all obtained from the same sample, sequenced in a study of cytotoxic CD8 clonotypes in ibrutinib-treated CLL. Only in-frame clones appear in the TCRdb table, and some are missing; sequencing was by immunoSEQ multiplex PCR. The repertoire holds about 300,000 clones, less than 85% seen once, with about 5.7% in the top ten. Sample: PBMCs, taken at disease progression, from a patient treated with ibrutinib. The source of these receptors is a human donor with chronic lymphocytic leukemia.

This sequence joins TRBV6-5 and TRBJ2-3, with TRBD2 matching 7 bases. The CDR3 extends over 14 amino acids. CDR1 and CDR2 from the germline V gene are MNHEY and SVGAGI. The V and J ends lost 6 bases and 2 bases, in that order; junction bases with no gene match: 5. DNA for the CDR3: TGTGCCAGCAGCCTAGCGGTGAACACAGATACGCAGTATTTT. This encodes CASSLAVNTDTQYF.

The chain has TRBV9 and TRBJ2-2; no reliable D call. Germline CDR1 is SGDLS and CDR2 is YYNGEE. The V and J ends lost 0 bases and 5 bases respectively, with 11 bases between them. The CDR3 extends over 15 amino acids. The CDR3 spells CASSVEIAGTGELFF. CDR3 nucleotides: TGTGCCAGCAGCGTAGAAATAGCCGGGACCGGGGAGCTGTTTTTT.

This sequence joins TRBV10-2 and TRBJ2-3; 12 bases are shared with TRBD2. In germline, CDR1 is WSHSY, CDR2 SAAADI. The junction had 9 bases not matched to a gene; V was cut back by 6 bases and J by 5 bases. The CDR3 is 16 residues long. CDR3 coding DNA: TGCGCCAGCAGGACTAGCGGGGGAGCCTTGAAAGATACGCAGTATTTT. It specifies CASRTSGGALKDTQYF.

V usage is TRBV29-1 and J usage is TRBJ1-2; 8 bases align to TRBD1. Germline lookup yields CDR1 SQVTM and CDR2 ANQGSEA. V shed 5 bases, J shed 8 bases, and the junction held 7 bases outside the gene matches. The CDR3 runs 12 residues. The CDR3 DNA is TGCAGCGTTCGGACAGGGTCCATCGGCTACACCTTC. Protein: CSVRTGSIGYTF.

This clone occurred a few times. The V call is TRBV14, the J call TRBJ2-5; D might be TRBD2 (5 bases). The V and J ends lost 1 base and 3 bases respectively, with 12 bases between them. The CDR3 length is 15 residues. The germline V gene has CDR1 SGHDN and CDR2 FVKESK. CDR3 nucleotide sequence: TGTGCCAGCAGCCAAGTGACTATCCACAAAGAGACCCAGTACTTC. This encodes CASSQVTIHKETQYF.

The CDR3 sequence: CASSFSTGADTEAFF. The CDR3, as DNA: TGTGCCAGCAGCTTTAGTACAGGGGCGGACACTGAAGCTTTCTTT. The chain is built from TRBV7-9 and TRBJ1-1; 7 bases agree with TRBD1. The CDR3 totals 15 residues. Germline loops: CDR1 SEHNR, CDR2 FQNEAQ (reference sequence). Losses at the gene ends were 3 bases for V and 3 bases for J; bases not matched to a gene: 7.

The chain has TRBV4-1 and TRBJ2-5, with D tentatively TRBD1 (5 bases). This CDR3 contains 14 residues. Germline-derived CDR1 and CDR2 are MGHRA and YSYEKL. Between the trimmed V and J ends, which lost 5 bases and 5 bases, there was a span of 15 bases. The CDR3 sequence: CASSDGREGETQYF. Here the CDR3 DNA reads TGCGCCAGCAGCGATGGCAGGGAAGGGGAGACCCAGTACTTC.

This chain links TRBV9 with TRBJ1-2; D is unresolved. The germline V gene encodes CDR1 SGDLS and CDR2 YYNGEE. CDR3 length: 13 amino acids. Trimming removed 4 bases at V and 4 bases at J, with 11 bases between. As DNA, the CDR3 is TGTGCCAGCAGCCAGACGGGGTTCTATGGCTACACCTTC. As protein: CASSQTGFYGYTF.

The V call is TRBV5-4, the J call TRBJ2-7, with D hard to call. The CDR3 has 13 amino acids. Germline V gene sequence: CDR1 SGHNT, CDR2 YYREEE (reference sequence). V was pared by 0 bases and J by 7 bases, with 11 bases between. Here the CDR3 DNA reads TGTGCCAGCAGCTTGGGTGCTACGTTTGAGCAGTACTTC. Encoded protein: CASSLGATFEQYF.

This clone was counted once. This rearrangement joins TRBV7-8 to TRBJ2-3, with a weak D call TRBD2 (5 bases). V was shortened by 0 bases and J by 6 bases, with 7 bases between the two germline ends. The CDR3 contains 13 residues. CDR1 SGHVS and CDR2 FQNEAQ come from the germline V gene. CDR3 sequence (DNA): TGTGCCAGCAGCTTAGCGGGCGGGGATACGCAGTATTTT. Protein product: CASSLAGGDTQYF.

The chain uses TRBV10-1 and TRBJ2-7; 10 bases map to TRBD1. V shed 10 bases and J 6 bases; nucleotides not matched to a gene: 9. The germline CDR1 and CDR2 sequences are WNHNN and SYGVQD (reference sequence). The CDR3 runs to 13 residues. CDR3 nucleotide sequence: TGCGCCACCAGGAGACAGGGGGCGTCCGAGCAGTACTTC. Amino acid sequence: CATRRQGASEQYF.

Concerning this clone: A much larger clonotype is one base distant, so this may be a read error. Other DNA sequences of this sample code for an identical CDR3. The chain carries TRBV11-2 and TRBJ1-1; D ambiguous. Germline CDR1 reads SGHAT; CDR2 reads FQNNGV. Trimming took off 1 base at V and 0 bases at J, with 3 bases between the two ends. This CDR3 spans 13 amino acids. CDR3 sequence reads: CASSLGLNTEAFF. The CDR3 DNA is TGTGCCAGCAGCTTAGGGTTGAACACTGAAGCTTTCTTT.

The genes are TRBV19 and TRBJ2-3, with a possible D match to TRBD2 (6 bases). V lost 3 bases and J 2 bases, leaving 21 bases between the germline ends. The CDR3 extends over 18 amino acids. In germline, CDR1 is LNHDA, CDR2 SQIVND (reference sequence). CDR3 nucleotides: TGTGCCAGTAGTATGGGAACGGCAGGAGGGCACACCACAGATACGCAGTATTTT. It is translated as CASSMGTAGGHTTDTQYF.

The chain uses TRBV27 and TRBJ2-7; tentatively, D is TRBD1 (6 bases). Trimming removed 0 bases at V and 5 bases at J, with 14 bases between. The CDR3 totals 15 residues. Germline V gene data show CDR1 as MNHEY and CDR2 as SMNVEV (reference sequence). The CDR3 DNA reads TGTGCCAGCAGTTTATCTCTACAGGGTTACCACGAGCAGTACTTC. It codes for CASSLSLQGYHEQYF.

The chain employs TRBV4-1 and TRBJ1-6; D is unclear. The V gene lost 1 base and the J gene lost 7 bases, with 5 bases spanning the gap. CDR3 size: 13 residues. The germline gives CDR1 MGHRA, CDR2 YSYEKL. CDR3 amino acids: CASSQGGNSPLHF. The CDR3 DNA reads TGCGCCAGCAGCCAAGGGGGAAATTCACCCCTCCACTTT.

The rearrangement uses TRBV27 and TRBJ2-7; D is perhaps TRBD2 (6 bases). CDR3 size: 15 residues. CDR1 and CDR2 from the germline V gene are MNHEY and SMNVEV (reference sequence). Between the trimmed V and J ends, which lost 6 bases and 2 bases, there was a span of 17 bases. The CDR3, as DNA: TGTGCCAGCAGACCATCCGCGGGACCGACCTACGAGCAGTACTTC. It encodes CASRPSAGPTYEQYF.

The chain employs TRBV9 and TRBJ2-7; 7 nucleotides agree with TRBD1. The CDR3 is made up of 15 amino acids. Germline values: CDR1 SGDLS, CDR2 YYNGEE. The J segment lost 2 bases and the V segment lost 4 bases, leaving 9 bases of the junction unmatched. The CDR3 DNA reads TGTGCCAGCAGCCCGGGGACAGCGATGACCTACGAGCAGTACTTC. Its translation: CASSPGTAMTYEQYF. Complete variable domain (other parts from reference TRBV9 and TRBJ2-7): DSGVTQTPKHLITATGQRVTLRCSPRSGDLSVYWYQQSLDQGLQFLIQYYNGEERAKGNILERFSAQQFPDLHSELNLSSLELGDSALYFCASSPGTAMTYEQYFGPGTRLTVT.

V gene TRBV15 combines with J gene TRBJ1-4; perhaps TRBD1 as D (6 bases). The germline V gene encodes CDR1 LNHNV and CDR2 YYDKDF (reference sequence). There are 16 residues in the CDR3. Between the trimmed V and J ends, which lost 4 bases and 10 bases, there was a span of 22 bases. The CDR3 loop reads CATSTPRQEGLVKLFF. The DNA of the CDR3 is TGTGCCACCAGCACCCCACGACAGGAGGGACTGGTAAAACTGTTTTTT.

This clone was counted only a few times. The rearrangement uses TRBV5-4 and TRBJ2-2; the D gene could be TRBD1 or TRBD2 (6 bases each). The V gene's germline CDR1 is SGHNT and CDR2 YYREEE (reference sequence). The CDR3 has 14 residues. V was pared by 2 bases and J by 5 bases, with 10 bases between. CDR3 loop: CASSFGGQTGELFF. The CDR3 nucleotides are TGTGCCAGCAGCTTTGGGGGGCAGACCGGGGAGCTGTTTTTT.

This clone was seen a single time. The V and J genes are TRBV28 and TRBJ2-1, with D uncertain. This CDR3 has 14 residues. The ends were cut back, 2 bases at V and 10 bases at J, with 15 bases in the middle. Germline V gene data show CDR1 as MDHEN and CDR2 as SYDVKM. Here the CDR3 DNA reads TGTGCCAGCAGTTTAGCTCGACCGGGTGGGGAGCAGTTCTTC. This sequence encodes CASSLARPGGEQFF.